This is a list of T cell receptor beta chains from one sample in a study of cytomegalovirus exposure and HLA in healthy donors. The assay was immunoSEQ multiplex PCR, and TCRdb's table has in-frame clones only and misses some. The repertoire includes some 200,000 clones, roughly 12% of them detected once, and approximately 7.8% sits in the top ten. The sample was PBMCs. The receptor source for this set is a man aged 45-65 years in good health and CMV-seropositive. CDR3s leave out the opening cysteine and the closing phenylalanine or tryptophan.

CDR3: ASSFPRTDTQY
V: TRBV7-2
J: TRBJ2-3

CDR3: ASSLEEPKTQY
V: TRBV5-1
J: TRBJ2-5

CDR3: ASSKDRGPQPQH
V: TRBV21-1
J: TRBJ1-5

CDR3: AWSPAGRAGGYT
V: TRBV30
J: TRBJ1-2

CDR3: ANTQGSGPLH
V: TRBV6-1
J: TRBJ1-6

CDR3: ASSSFAPSGVLNEQF
V: TRBV7-9
J: TRBJ2-1

CDR3: ASSLEDSGEKLF
V: TRBV5-1
J: TRBJ1-4

CDR3: ASSLRGGQSLLTNEKLF
V: TRBV7-9
J: TRBJ1-4

CDR3: ASSYQGAGELF
V: TRBV9
J: TRBJ2-2

CDR3: ASTLGGGSTEAF
V: TRBV6-1
J: TRBJ1-1

CDR3: ASSEGSTSGYRRTQY
V: TRBV7-2
J: TRBJ2-5

CDR3: ASSFDRAYEQY
V: TRBV5-1
J: TRBJ2-7

CDR3: ASRPRGEPPLH
V: TRBV6-5
J: TRBJ1-6

CDR3: ASSDFDRGSYEQY
V: TRBV5-1
J: TRBJ2-7

CDR3: ASREGARDRGYT
V: TRBV6-5
J: TRBJ1-2

CDR3: ASSLEGQSTNEKLF
V: TRBV5-5
J: TRBJ1-4

CDR3: ASSLDRGVYGYT
V: TRBV5-1
J: TRBJ1-2

CDR3: ASGGLGRSNYGYT
V: TRBV5-6
J: TRBJ1-2

CDR3: ASSSGGGTSGFQETQY
V: TRBV11-2
J: TRBJ2-5

CDR3: ASSWPPGGAATNEKLF
V: TRBV7-2
J: TRBJ1-4

CDR3: ASSLDGGRYNEQF
V: TRBV7-2
J: TRBJ2-1

CDR3: ASRALAIGTEAF
V: TRBV7-8
J: TRBJ1-1

CDR3: ASSPPLEEKLF
V: TRBV7-9
J: TRBJ1-4

CDR3: ASSLMTGLTDTQY
V: TRBV7-6
J: TRBJ2-3

CDR3: ASSPGLAGGGPRVDNEQF
V: TRBV11-3
J: TRBJ2-1

CDR3: SVEENRNTGELF
V: TRBV29-1
J: TRBJ2-2

CDR3: ASSGGQPGELF
V: TRBV2
J: TRBJ2-2

CDR3: ASSPAGGRTDTQY
V: TRBV7-9
J: TRBJ2-3